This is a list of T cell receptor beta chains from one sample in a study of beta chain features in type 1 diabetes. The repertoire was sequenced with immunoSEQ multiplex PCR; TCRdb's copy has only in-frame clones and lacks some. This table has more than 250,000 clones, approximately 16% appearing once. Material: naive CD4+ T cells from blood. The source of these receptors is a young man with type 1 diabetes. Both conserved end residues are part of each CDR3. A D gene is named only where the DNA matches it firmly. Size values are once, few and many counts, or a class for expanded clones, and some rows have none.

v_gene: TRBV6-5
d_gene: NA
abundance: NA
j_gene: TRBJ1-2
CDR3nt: TGTGCCAGCAGCCCTGGTCTGGCGGGACGACGTGGCTACACCTTC
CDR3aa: CASSPGLAGRRGYTF

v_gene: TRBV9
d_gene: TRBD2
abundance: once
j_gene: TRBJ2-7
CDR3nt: TGTGCCAGCAGCGCAGACGCTATGGTAGCGGGACCCTACGAGCAGTACTTC
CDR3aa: CASSADAMVAGPYEQYF

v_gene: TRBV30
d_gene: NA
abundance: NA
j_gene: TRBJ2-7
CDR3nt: TGTGCCTGGAGGGGGCACTCCTACGAGCAGTACTTC
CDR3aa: CAWRGHSYEQYF

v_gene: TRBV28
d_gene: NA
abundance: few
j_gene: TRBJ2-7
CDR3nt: TGTGCCAGCAGTTTACAGGGCTACGAGCAGTACTTC
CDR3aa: CASSLQGYEQYF

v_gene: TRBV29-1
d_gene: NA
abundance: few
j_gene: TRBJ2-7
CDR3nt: TGCAGCGTTGTTAGGACCAGGGTCCCCCCCTACGAGCAGTACTTC
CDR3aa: CSVVRTRVPPYEQYF

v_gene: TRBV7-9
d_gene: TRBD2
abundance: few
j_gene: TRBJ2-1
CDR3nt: TGTGCCAGCAGCTTGACCAAGCGGGAGATCTATGAGCAGTTCTTC
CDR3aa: CASSLTKREIYEQFF

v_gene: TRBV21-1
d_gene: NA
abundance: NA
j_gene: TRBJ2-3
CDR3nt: TGTGCCAGCAGCAAAGTGAGGCGGGGGGTCACAGATACGCAGTATTTT
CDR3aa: CASSKVRRGVTDTQYF

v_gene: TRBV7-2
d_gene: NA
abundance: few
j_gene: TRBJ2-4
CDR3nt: TGTGCCAGCAGCTTAGGCGGGGGCAGGGTAAACATTCAGTACTTC
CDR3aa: CASSLGGGRVNIQYF

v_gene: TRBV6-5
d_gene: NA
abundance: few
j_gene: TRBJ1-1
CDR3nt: TGTGCCAGCAGCAAAGACAGGCTGAACACTGAAGCTTTCTTT
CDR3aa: CASSKDRLNTEAFF

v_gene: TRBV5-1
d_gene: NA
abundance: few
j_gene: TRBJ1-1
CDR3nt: TGCGCCAGCAGCTTGGGAGGGGGACCTGAAGCTTTCTTT
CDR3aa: CASSLGGGPEAFF

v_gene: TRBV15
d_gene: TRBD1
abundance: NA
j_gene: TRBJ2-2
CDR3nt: TGTGCCACCAGCAAAGACAGGGGTTCGAACACCGGGGAGCTGTTTTTT
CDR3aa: CATSKDRGSNTGELFF

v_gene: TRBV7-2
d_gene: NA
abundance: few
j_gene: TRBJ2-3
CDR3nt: TGTGCCAGCAGCTTAGGCCCGACTACGGATACGCAGTATTTT
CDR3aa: CASSLGPTTDTQYF

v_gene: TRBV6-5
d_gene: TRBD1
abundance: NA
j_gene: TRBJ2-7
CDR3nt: TGTGCCAGCAGCCAAGGACAGGGCCCCTACGAGCAGTACTTC
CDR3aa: CASSQGQGPYEQYF

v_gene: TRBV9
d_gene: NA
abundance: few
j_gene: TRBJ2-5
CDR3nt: TGTGCCAGCAGCGTTGAGGGAGTGTCAGAGACCCAGTACTTC
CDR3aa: CASSVEGVSETQYF

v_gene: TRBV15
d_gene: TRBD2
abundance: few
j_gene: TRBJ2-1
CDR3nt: TGTGCCACCAGCAACTTCCGGGGGGGCCTTTACAATGAGCAGTTCTTC
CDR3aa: CATSNFRGGLYNEQFF

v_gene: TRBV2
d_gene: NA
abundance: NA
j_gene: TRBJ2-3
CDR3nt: TGTGCCAGCAGTGAAGCGCGAGATACGCAGTATTTT
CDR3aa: CASSEARDTQYF

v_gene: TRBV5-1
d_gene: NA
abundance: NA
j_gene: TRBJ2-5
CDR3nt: TGCGCCAGCAGCGTCAAAGAGACCCAGTACTTC
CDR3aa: CASSVKETQYF

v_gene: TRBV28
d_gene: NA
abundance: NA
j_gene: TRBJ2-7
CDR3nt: TGTGCCAGCAGTTCCGGACATAATGAGCAGTACTTC
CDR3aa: CASSSGHNEQYF

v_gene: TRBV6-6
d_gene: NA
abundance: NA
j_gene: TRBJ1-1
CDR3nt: TGTGCCAGCAGCCGTACGGTTAGGAACACTGAAGCTTTCTTT
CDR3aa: CASSRTVRNTEAFF

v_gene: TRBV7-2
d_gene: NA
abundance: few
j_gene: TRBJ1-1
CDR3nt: TGTGCCAGCAGCTTGTCCCGTCTGAACACTGAAGCTTTCTTT
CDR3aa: CASSLSRLNTEAFF

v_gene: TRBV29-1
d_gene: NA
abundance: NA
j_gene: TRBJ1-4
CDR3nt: TGCAGCGTATCCAGGGGTACAACTAATGAAAAACTGTTTTTT
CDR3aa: CSVSRGTTNEKLFF

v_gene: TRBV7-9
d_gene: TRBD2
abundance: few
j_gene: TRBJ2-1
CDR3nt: TGTGCCAGCAGCTGGAGACTAGCGGACTCCTACAATGAGCAGTTCTTC
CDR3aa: CASSWRLADSYNEQFF

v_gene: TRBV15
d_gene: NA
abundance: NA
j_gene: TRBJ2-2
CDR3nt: TGTGCCACCAGCAGAGATCCGGGTGTGGAGTTGACCGGGGAGCTGTTTTTT
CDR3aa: CATSRDPGVELTGELFF

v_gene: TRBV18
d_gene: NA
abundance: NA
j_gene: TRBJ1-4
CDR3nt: TGTGCCAGCTCACCGGGGGGTGAAAAACTGTTTTTT
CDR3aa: CASSPGGEKLFF

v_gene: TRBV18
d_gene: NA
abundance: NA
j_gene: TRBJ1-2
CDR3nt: TGTGCCAGCTCACCGAACGGAGACGGGTATGGCTACACCTTC
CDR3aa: CASSPNGDGYGYTF

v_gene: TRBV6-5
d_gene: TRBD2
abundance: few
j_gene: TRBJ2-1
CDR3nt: TGTGCCAGCAGTTACAGAGTGGTGGCGGGAGCTGAGCAGTTCTTC
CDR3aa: CASSYRVVAGAEQFF

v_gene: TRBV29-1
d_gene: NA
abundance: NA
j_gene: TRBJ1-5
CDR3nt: TGCAGCGTGGGGACCACAGGGAATCAGCCCCAGCATTTT
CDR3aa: CSVGTTGNQPQHF

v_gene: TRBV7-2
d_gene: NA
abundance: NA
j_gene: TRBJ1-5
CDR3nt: TGTGCCAGCAGCTTAGCGTGGAGTCAGCCCCAGCATTTT
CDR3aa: CASSLAWSQPQHF

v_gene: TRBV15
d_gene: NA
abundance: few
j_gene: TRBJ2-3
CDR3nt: TGTGCCACCAGCAGAGATCGCTACGGCACAGATACGCAGTATTTT
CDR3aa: CATSRDRYGTDTQYF

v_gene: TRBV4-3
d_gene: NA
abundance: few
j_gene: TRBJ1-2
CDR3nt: TGCGCCAGCAGCCAAAACGCCGGGGGCTACACCTTC
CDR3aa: CASSQNAGGYTF

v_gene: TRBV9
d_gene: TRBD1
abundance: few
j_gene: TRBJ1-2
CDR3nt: TGTGCCAGCAGCGTGGACAGGGGCTATGGCTACACCTTC
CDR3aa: CASSVDRGYGYTF

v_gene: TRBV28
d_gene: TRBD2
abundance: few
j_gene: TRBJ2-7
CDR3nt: TGTGCCAGCAGTCGGACTAGCGGGGGAGGGGCCTACGAGCAGTACTTC
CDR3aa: CASSRTSGGGAYEQYF

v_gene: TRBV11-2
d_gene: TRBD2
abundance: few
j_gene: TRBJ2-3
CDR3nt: TGTGCCAGCAGCTTAGGGCTAGCGGGGGACACAGATACGCAGTATTTT
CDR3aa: CASSLGLAGDTDTQYF

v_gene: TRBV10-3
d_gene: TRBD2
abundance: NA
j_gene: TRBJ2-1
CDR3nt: TGTGCCATCAGGAGTAGCGGGAGTCCCTACAATGAGCAGTTCTTC
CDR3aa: CAIRSSGSPYNEQFF

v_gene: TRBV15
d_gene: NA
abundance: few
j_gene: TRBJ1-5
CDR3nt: TGTGCCACCAGCAGAGATTCAGGGCCTGGTCAGCCCCAGCATTTT
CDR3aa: CATSRDSGPGQPQHF

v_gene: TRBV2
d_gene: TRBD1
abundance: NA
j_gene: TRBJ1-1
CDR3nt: TGTGCCAGCAGACTACAGGGGGAAGCTTTCTTT
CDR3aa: CASRLQGEAFF

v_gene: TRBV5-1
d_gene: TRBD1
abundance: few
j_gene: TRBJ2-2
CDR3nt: TGCGCCAGCAGCTTGCCTAACACAGGGGAATCCGGGGAGCTGTTTTTT
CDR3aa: CASSLPNTGESGELFF

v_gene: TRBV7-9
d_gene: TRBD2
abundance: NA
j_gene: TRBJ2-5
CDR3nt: TGTGCCAGCAGCCGGACTAGCGGGAGGTCAGAGACCCAGTACTTC
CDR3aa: CASSRTSGRSETQYF

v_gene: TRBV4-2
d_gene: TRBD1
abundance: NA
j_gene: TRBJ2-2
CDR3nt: TGTGCCAGCAGCCAGGCCGGACAGGGGACCGGGGAGCTGTTTTTT
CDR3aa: CASSQAGQGTGELFF

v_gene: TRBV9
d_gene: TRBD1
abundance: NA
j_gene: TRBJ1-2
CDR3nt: TGTGCCAGCAGCGTTGACACAGGGGCGGATGGGGGCTACACCTTC
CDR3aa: CASSVDTGADGGYTF

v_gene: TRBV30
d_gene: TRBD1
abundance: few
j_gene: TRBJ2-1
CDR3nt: TGTGCCTGGAACAGGGGGCTGGGAAATGAGCAGTTCTTC
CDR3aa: CAWNRGLGNEQFF

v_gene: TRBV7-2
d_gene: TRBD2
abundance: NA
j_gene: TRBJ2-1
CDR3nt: TGTGCCAGCAGCTCTAGCGGGGGGGGAAAGTTCTTC
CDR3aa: CASSSSGGGKFF

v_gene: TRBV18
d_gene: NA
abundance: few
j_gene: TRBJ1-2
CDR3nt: TGTGCCAGCTCATTTTACGCACGGGGGGGCAACTATGGCTACACCTTC
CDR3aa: CASSFYARGGNYGYTF

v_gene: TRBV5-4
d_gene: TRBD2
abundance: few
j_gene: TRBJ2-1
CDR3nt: TGTGCCAGCAGCGCGGTTACTAGCGGAAGGTACAATGAGCAGTTCTTC
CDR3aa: CASSAVTSGRYNEQFF

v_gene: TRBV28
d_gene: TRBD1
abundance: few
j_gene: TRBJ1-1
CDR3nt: TGTGCCAGCAGGACTCAGGGGGAGAGGTACACTGAAGCTTTCTTT
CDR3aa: CASRTQGERYTEAFF

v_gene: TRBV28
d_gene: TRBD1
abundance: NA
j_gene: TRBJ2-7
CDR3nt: TGTGCCAGCAGTTTGACAGGGCGCGAGCAGTACTTC
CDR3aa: CASSLTGREQYF

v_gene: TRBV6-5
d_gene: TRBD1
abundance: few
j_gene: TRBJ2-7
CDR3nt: TGTGCCAGCAGACCGGGACAGGGTGTGTACGAGCAGTACTTC
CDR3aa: CASRPGQGVYEQYF

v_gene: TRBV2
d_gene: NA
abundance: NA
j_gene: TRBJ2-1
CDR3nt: TGTGCCAGCAGTGAAGACAGAGACTACAATGAGCAGTTCTTC
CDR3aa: CASSEDRDYNEQFF

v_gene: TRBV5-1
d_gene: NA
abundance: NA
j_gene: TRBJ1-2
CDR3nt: TGCGCCAGCAGCTTGGGCGGGGAGGGCTATGGCTACACCTTC
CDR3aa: CASSLGGEGYGYTF

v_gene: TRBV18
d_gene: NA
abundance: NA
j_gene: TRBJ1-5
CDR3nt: TGTGCCAGCTCACCACCTTATAGCAATCAGCCCCAGCATTTT
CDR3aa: CASSPPYSNQPQHF

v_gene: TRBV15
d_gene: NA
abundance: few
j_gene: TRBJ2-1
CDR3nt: TGTGCCACCAGCAGGAGGGGGCGAGGAAGCGGGAGCGAGCAGTTCTTC
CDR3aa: CATSRRGRGSGSEQFF